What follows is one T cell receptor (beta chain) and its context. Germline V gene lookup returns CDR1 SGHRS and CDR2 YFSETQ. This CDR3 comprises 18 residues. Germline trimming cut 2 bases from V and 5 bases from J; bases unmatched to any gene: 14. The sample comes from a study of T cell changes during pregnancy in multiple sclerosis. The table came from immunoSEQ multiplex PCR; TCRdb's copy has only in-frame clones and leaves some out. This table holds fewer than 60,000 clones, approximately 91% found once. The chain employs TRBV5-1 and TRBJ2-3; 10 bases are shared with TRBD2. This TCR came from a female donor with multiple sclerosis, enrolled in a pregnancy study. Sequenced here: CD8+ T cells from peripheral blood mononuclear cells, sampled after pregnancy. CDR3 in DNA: TGCGCCAGCAGCTTAGACCCCACGAGCGGGGGGGCCGAAGATACGCAGTATTTT. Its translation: CASSLDPTSGGAEDTQYF.